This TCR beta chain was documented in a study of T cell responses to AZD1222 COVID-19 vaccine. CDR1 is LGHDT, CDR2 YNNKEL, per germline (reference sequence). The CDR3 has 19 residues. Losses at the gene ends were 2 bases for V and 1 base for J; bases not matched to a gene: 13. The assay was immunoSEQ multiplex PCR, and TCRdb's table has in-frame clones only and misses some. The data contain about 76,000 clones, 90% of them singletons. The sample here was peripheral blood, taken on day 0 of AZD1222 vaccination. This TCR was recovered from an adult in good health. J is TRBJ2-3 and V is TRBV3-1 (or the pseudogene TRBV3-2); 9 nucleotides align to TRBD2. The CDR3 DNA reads TGTGCCAGCAGCCAATCCTTATCGGCGGGAGGGCCGGGCACAGATACGCAGTATTTT. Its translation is CASSQSLSAGGPGTDTQYF.